The 12 T cell receptor beta chains given below trace back to one sample, sequenced in a study of OX40 agonist ivuxolimab in advanced cancers. Assay used: immunoSEQ multiplex PCR; TCRdb lists only in-frame clones, some missing. The table includes roughly 75,000 clones, about nine tenths detected once. The sample consisted of CD4+ or CD8+ T cells sorted from blood, taken in a trial of the OX40 agonist ivuxolimab. All receptors derive from an adult with an advanced solid tumor such as melanoma, head and neck, liver or kidney cancer.

This chain links TRBV6-5 with TRBJ1-3; D call uncertain. The V gene's germline CDR1 is MNHEY and CDR2 SVGAGI. This CDR3 has 15 residues. V was cut by 2 bases and J by 0 bases, with 8 bases left in between. The CDR3 loop reads CASSYGLSSGNTIYF. The CDR3 region has the DNA TGTGCCAGCAGTTACGGCCTAAGCTCTGGAAACACCATATATTTT.

This sequence joins TRBV4-1 and TRBJ1-5, with 8 bases fitting TRBD1. Per the germline V gene, CDR1 is MGHRA and CDR2 is YSYEKL. The CDR3 has 16 amino acids. V shed 3 bases and J 5 bases; nucleotides not matched to a gene: 9. The CDR3 spells CASSQGPGQDHQPQHF. In DNA, the CDR3 is TGCGCCAGCAGCCAGGGACCGGGACAGGACCATCAGCCCCAGCATTTT.

This chain joins TRBV30 and TRBJ1-1; maybe TRBD1 (6 bases). Germline V gene data show CDR1 as GTSNPN and CDR2 as SVGIG (reference sequence). The CDR3 loop spans 9 amino acids. V was cut by 8 bases and J by 5 bases, with 6 bases left in between. The CDR3: CATGTEAFF. In DNA, the CDR3 is TGTGCCACAGGGACTGAAGCTTTCTTT. The whole variable domain, remainder taken from reference TRBV30 and TRBJ1-1, is SQTIHQWPATLVQPVGSPLSLECTVEGTSNPNLYWYRQAAGRGLQLLFYSVGIGQISSEVPQNLSASRPQDRQFILSSKKLLLSDSGFYLCATGTEAFFGQGTRLTVV.

The genes are TRBV30 and TRBJ2-3; a possible D gene is TRBD2 (6 bases). CDR3 length: 15 residues. The germline V and J ends were trimmed by 2 bases and 0 bases, with 12 bases remaining between them. The germline gives CDR1 GTSNPN, CDR2 SVGIG (reference sequence). The CDR3: CAWSISGTSTDTQYF. CDR3 nucleotides: TGTGCCTGGAGTATTAGCGGCACTAGCACAGATACGCAGTATTTT.

The chain carries TRBV7-3 and TRBJ2-1; TRBD1 matches 7 bases. CDR1 is SGHTA, CDR2 FQGTGA, per germline. The CDR3 runs 13 residues. J lost 12 bases, V lost 5 bases, and 10 bases had no gene match. The CDR3 here is CASSQGQARGQFF. Here the CDR3 DNA reads TGTGCCAGCAGCCAAGGACAGGCCAGGGGGCAGTTCTTC.

J is TRBJ2-4 and V is TRBV19, with D perhaps being TRBD1 or TRBD2 (6 bases each). V lost 5 bases and J 0 bases, leaving 14 bases between the germline ends. The CDR3 spans 16 residues. Germline V gene data show CDR1 as LNHDA and CDR2 as SQIVND (reference sequence). The CDR3 DNA reads as TGTGCCAGTAGTTTCAAGGGGGGTTTAGCCAAAAACATTCAGTACTTC. Encoded protein: CASSFKGGLAKNIQYF. The entire variable domain, with the rest obtained from reference TRBV19 and TRBJ2-4, is as follows: DGGITQSPKYLFRKEGQNVTLSCEQNLNHDAMYWYRQDPGQGLRLIYYSQIVNDFQKGDIAEGYSVSREKKESFPLTVTSAQKNPTAFYLCASSFKGGLAKNIQYFGAGTRLSVL.

The chain carries TRBV7-7 and TRBJ2-2, with D unresolved. The V end lost 6 bases, the J end lost 1 base, and 9 bases lay between the germline ends. This CDR3 contains 14 residues. CDR1 SSHAT and CDR2 FNYEAQ come from the germline V gene (reference sequence). The CDR3 DNA sequence: TGTGCCAGCAGTCGGGTTCTGAACACCGGGGAGCTGTTTTTT. It specifies CASSRVLNTGELFF.

This clone came up a few times. The V gene is TRBV29-1, the J gene TRBJ1-1, with D unresolved. The CDR3 extends over 10 amino acids. Germline V gives CDR1 SQVTM, CDR2 ANQGSEA. Trimming took 0 bases from V and 11 from J, leaving 7 bases between them. CDR3 amino acids: CSVEEVGAFF. The CDR3 DNA is TGCAGCGTTGAAGAAGTTGGGGCTTTCTTT.

The CDR3 reads CASSPVGLVEKLFF. The CDR3 DNA reads as TGTGCCAGCTCACCAGTGGGGTTGGTTGAAAAACTGTTTTTT. The chain combines TRBV18 with TRBJ1-4, with D unresolved. The CDR3 sequence is 14 residues long. Trimming cost V 2 bases and J 7 bases, with 11 bases left between them. In germline, CDR1 is KGHSH, CDR2 LQKENI.

This clone was detected only once. The chain has TRBV5-1 and TRBJ1-2; D is uncertain. The CDR3 has 15 residues. CDR1 is SGHRS, CDR2 YFSETQ, per germline. V was cut by 1 base and J by 4 bases, with 14 bases left in between. CDR3 in amino acids: CASSLRAGFGYGYTF. The CDR3 DNA follows: TGCGCCAGCAGCTTGAGGGCCGGTTTCGGCTATGGCTACACCTTC.

The chain uses TRBV19 and TRBJ2-7; 10 positions match TRBD1. After removal of 4 bases from V and 3 bases from J, the junction contained 9 bases not matched to a gene. The CDR3 runs 16 residues. Germline CDR1 reads LNHDA; CDR2 reads SQIVND (reference sequence). In DNA form, the CDR3 reads TGTGCCAGTAGTAGGGGGCCCCGGACAGGGGGCTACGAGCAGTACTTC. It encodes CASSRGPRTGGYEQYF.

This clone was seen just once. The chain carries TRBV19 and TRBJ1-4; D uncertain. This CDR3 is 14 amino acids long. V was trimmed by 11 bases and J by 4 bases, leaving 17 bases between them. Germline V gene data show CDR1 as LNHDA and CDR2 as SQIVND (reference sequence). The CDR3 DNA is TGTGCCGTTAGACCGGGCCAAAATAATGAAAAACTGTTTTTT. Protein product: CAVRPGQNNEKLFF.